One and the same sample provided the 16 T cell receptor beta chains below, sequenced in a study of T cells in tuberculosis. Thawed, overnight-rested PBMC were stained with GMM-loaded CD1B tetramer, viability dye and anti-CD3, then sorted. The lipid loaded on the CD1B tetramers was C32 glucose monomycolate from Rhodococcus equi. The assay was immunoSEQ multiplex PCR, and TCRdb's table has in-frame clones only and misses some. Here the sample spans about 88,000 clones, roughly 93% being singletons. The specimen was CD1b-GMM tetramer-negative cells sorted from PBMCs. These TCRs come from an adult woman with latent tuberculosis.

The CDR3 sequence: CASSEFGSGQQYV. The CDR3 DNA is TGTGCCAGCAGTGAATTCGGGTCGGGACAGCAGTACGTC. The chain uses TRBV6-1 and TRBJ2-7, with D perhaps being TRBD1 or TRBD2 (5 bases each). This CDR3 is 13 amino acids long. V was pared by 2 bases and J by 8 bases, with 13 bases between. Looked up from germline, CDR1 is MNHNS and CDR2 is SASEGT.

J is TRBJ2-2 and V is TRBV5-4, with 13 nucleotides matching TRBD2. Germline V gene lookup returns CDR1 SGHNT and CDR2 YYREEE (reference sequence). The J segment lost 0 bases and the V segment lost 2 bases, leaving 4 bases of the junction unmatched. This CDR3 contains 18 residues. For the CDR3, the DNA is TGTGCCAGCAGCTTTGAACTAGCGGGGGGGCCGAACACCGGGGAGCTGTTTTTT. This translates into CASSFELAGGPNTGELFF.

V usage is TRBV7-2 and J usage is TRBJ1-1; D is undetermined. V was shortened by 6 bases and J by 5 bases, with 22 bases between the two germline ends. The CDR3 contains 16 residues. Per the germline V gene, CDR1 is SGHTA and CDR2 is FQGNSA. CDR3 DNA sequence: TGTGCCAGCAGGTCGGATGTATGGTCTTTGAGGACTGAAGCTTTCTTT. Protein: CASRSDVWSLRTEAFF.

The chain joins TRBV19 to TRBJ2-4, with TRBD1 matching 7 bases. Per germline, CDR1 LNHDA and CDR2 SQIVND (reference sequence). The CDR3 is 17 amino acids. The trim removed 2 bases at V and 2 bases at J, leaving 9 bases unmatched. The CDR3 loop is CASSIRTGSRSKNIQYF. CDR3 DNA sequence: TGTGCCAGTAGTATAAGGACAGGCTCAAGGTCCAAAAACATTCAGTACTTC.

The chain recombines TRBV18 with TRBJ1-1; the match to TRBD1 covers 11 bases. Germline loops: CDR1 KGHSH, CDR2 LQKENI. This CDR3 is 18 amino acids long. V lost 1 base and J lost 2; bases outside the gene matches: 9. As DNA, the CDR3 is TGTGCCAGCTCACCACGGACCGGACAGGGGGCATTAAACACTGAAGCTTTCTTT. Translated: CASSPRTGQGALNTEAFF.

The V gene is TRBV10-2, the J gene TRBJ2-1, with 8 bases matching TRBD2. The J segment lost 4 bases and the V segment lost 1 base, leaving 3 bases of the junction unmatched. Germline-derived CDR1 and CDR2 are WSHSY and SAAADI. The CDR3 is made up of 15 amino acids. CDR3: CASSEYSGAYNEQFF. In nucleotides, the CDR3 is TGCGCCAGCAGTGAGTATAGCGGGGCGTACAATGAGCAGTTCTTC.

This chain joins TRBV11-2 and TRBJ2-1; TRBD1 matches at 10 bases. With V trimmed by 6 bases and J by 8 bases, 10 bases remained unmatched. The CDR3 spans 15 residues. Germline V gene data show CDR1 as SGHAT and CDR2 as FQNNGV. As DNA, the CDR3 is TGTGCCAGCAGTACTCCGGGACAGGGGATGTATGAGCAGTTCTTC. Translated: CASSTPGQGMYEQFF.

V usage is TRBV19 and J usage is TRBJ1-1, with a weak D call TRBD1 (5 bases). Germline V gene lookup returns CDR1 LNHDA and CDR2 SQIVND (reference sequence). CDR3 length: 14 residues. V lost 9 bases to trimming and J lost 5 bases, with 19 bases between them. The CDR3 DNA reads TGTGCCAGCAACCGGGGGGGGGTTGGGACTGAAGCTTTCTTT. This translates into CASNRGGVGTEAFF.

The chain recombines TRBV6-5 with TRBJ2-1; 10 bases agree with TRBD1. The CDR3 extends over 15 amino acids. Germline assignment: CDR1 MNHEY and CDR2 SVGAGI. J gave up 9 bases and V 0 bases, and 5 bases lay outside the gene matches. CDR3 sequence reads: CASSYSTGGMGEQFF. The CDR3 DNA follows: TGTGCCAGCAGTTACTCGACAGGGGGCATGGGTGAGCAGTTCTTC.

The genes are TRBV5-4 and TRBJ2-2; 8 bases map to TRBD1. There are 17 residues in the CDR3. Unmatched junction bases numbered 5, after V lost 0 bases and J lost 1 base. Germline values: CDR1 SGHNT, CDR2 YYREEE (reference sequence). The CDR3 here is CASSLVPGTGNTGELFF. CDR3 coding DNA: TGTGCCAGCAGCTTGGTTCCTGGGACAGGGAACACCGGGGAGCTGTTTTTT.

The chain has TRBV7-2 and TRBJ2-5; TRBD2 aligns across 13 bases. After removal of 1 base from V and 5 bases from J, the junction contained 4 bases not matched to a gene. The CDR3 runs to 16 residues. The V gene's germline CDR1 is SGHTA and CDR2 FQGNSA. The CDR3 nucleotides are TGTGCCAGCAGCTTAGTTGGGACTAGCGGGGCCGAGACCCAGTACTTC. This encodes CASSLVGTSGAETQYF.

This sequence joins TRBV27 and TRBJ2-6; possible D gene TRBD1, 6 bases. Trimming left V 3 bases short and J 8 bases short, with 11 bases between. This CDR3 region has 14 residues. The germline V gene has CDR1 MNHEY and CDR2 SMNVEV (reference sequence). CDR3 protein: CASSLQGISNVLTF. The DNA for the CDR3 is TGTGCCAGCAGTTTGCAGGGGATATCCAACGTCCTGACTTTC.

The rearrangement uses TRBV4-2 and TRBJ2-6, with D hard to call. The V end was cut by 1 base, the J end by 0 bases, with 7 bases between. This CDR3 contains 16 residues. Germline CDR1 is LGHNA and CDR2 is YNFKEQ. CDR3 coding DNA: TGTGCCAGCAGCCAAGCGTCTAACTCTGGGGCCAACGTCCTGACTTTC. This translates into CASSQASNSGANVLTF.

This clone was seen a few times. This chain links TRBV9 with TRBJ2-3; TRBD1 might be the D (5 bases). CDR3 length: 15 amino acids. V lost 0 bases, J lost 3 bases, and 11 bases lay in between. Germline CDR1 reads SGDLS; CDR2 reads YYNGEE. CDR3 DNA sequence: TGTGCCAGCAGCGTAGGGACACATAAGACAGATACGCAGTATTTT. Translation: CASSVGTHKTDTQYF.

J is TRBJ1-2 and V is TRBV2, with a tentative D call TRBD1 (5 bases). CDR3 length: 15 amino acids. The ends were cut back, 2 bases at V and 0 bases at J, with 10 bases in the middle. The germline CDR1 and CDR2 sequences are SNHLY and FYNNEI. CDR3 region: CASSERTNSNYGYTF. The CDR3 DNA reads TGTGCCAGCAGTGAAAGGACAAACTCTAACTATGGCTACACCTTC.

The rearrangement uses TRBV4-1 and TRBJ2-7; D might be TRBD2 (5 bases). This CDR3 spans 14 amino acids. V shed 1 base and J shed 4 bases, with 11 bases lying between them. CDR1 and CDR2 from the germline V gene are MGHRA and YSYEKL. The CDR3 nucleotides read TGCGCCAGCAGCCAAGGAGGGTTGCTGTACGAGCAGTACTTC. It specifies CASSQGGLLYEQYF.